The 15 T cell receptor beta chains reported below all come from one sample, sequenced in a study of STAT3 mutations in large granular lymphocyte leukemia. These receptors lack a known antigen. Whole-study results and caveats: Every T-LGLL patient had at least one immunodominant TCRbeta clonotype.

Here immunoSEQ multiplex PCR was the method, and the copy in TCRdb shows in-frame clones only, minus some. The repertoire holds about 16,000 clones, 84% seen once, with roughly 9% in the top ten. The sequenced sample was peripheral blood mononuclear cells. These receptors were obtained from a man aged 50-59 years with T-cell large granular lymphocyte leukemia. Some clones in this sample may be carry-over from other donors' samples.

This clone was recorded only once. V and J are TRBV6-4 and TRBJ2-2; D gene uncertain. Trimming took off 2 bases at V and 8 bases at J, with 9 bases between the two ends. This CDR3 is built from 13 residues. Per the germline V gene, CDR1 is MRHNA and CDR2 is SNTAGT. CDR3 loop: CASSDTEQGELFF. The CDR3 nucleotides read TGTGCCAGCAGTGACACGGAGCAAGGGGAGCTGTTTTTT.

The chain combines TRBV7-9 with TRBJ1-4, with D hard to call. Germline V CDR1 and CDR2: SEHNR, FQNEAQ (reference sequence). Trimming pared 5 bases from V and 0 bases from J, leaving 13 bases between. This CDR3 contains 16 residues. CDR3: CASSLGYSATNEKLFF. Here the CDR3 DNA reads TGTGCCAGCAGCCTCGGTTACAGTGCAACTAATGAAAAACTGTTTTTT. The complete variable domain, with remaining parts taken from reference TRBV7-9 and TRBJ1-4, reads DTGVSQNPRHKITKRGQNVTFRCDPISEHNRLYWYRQTLGQGPEFLTYFQNEAQLEKSRLLSDRFSAERPKGSFSTLEIQRTEQGDSAMYLCASSLGYSATNEKLFFGSGTQLSVL.

The chain has TRBV19 and TRBJ2-5; TRBD2 aligns across 9 bases. The trim removed 0 bases at V and 5 bases at J, leaving 7 bases unmatched. CDR1 is LNHDA, CDR2 SQIVND, per germline (reference sequence). The CDR3 sequence is 16 residues long. CDR3 protein: CASSIDHAGGPETQYF. CDR3 bases: TGTGCCAGTAGTATAGATCATGCGGGAGGGCCGGAGACCCAGTACTTC.

The CDR3 bases are TGTGCCAGCTCCCCGCAAGATACGCAGTATTTT. This gives the protein CASSPQDTQYF. This chain uses TRBV18 with TRBJ2-3, with D uncertain. Germline CDR1 KGHSH, CDR2 LQKENI. V lost 6 bases to trimming and J lost 5 bases, with 6 bases between them. This CDR3 contains 11 residues.

The chain joins TRBV10-3 to TRBJ2-1; D not resolved. The CDR3 is 13 amino acids. The V and J ends lost 0 bases and 8 bases respectively, with 8 bases between them. Germline loops: CDR1 ENHRY, CDR2 SYGVKD. The CDR3 loop reads CAISESVLDEQFF. The CDR3 DNA reads as TGTGCCATCAGTGAGTCGGTGCTCGATGAGCAGTTCTTC.

This CDR3 reads CASSQPTGVANTGELFF. The CDR3, as DNA: TGCGCCAGCAGCCAACCTACAGGGGTCGCGAACACCGGGGAGCTGTTTTTT. The chain uses TRBV4-1 and TRBJ2-2, with 7 nucleotides matching TRBD1. V was clipped by 2 bases and J by 0 bases; unmatched bases: 6. In germline, CDR1 is MGHRA, CDR2 YSYEKL. The CDR3 has 17 residues.

The gene calls are TRBV6-1 and TRBJ1-4, with 9 bases matching TRBD1. This CDR3 is built from 16 residues. The junction had 7 bases not matched to a gene; V was cut back by 2 bases and J by 6 bases. Germline assignment: CDR1 MNHNS and CDR2 SASEGT. This CDR3 reads CASSESPGTGYEKLFF. CDR3 bases: TGTGCCAGCAGTGAATCGCCGGGGACAGGGTATGAAAAACTGTTTTTT.

This chain links TRBV6-6 with TRBJ2-7, with 8 bases that match TRBD2. Germline assignment: CDR1 MNHNY and CDR2 SVGAGI (reference sequence). This CDR3 comprises 13 residues. Trimming took 5 bases from V and 2 from J; bases not matched to a gene: 2. The CDR3 here is CASSSGRTYEQYF. CDR3 bases: TGTGCCAGCAGTAGCGGGAGAACCTACGAGCAGTACTTC.

V and J are TRBV5-4 and TRBJ2-2; 9 bases line up with TRBD1. The CDR3 is made up of 16 amino acids. Unmatched junction bases numbered 7, after V lost 3 bases and J lost 4 bases. In germline, CDR1 is SGHNT, CDR2 YYREEE (reference sequence). The CDR3 DNA reads TGTGCCAGCAGCTCAGGACAGGGGCGTAGCACCGGGGAGCTGTTTTTT. It translates to CASSSGQGRSTGELFF.

Judged by abundance, this clone is medium-sized. The rearrangement uses TRBV29-1 and TRBJ1-1; possible D gene TRBD1, 5 bases. The CDR3 is 11 amino acids. Trimming left V 5 bases short and J 7 bases short, with 11 bases between. The V gene's germline CDR1 is SQVTM and CDR2 ANQGSEA. CDR3 loop: CSVTDRNEAFF. DNA of the CDR3: TGCAGCGTTACTGACAGAAATGAAGCTTTCTTT. The full variable domain, rest sourced from reference TRBV29-1 and TRBJ1-1, is SAVISQKPSRDICQRGTSLTIQCQVDSQVTMMFWYRQQPGQSLTLIATANQGSEATYESGFVIDKFPISRPNLTFSTLTVSNMSPEDSSIYLCSVTDRNEAFFGQGTRLTVV.

The chain employs TRBV6-1 and TRBJ2-6; 7 nucleotides match TRBD1. V gave up 9 bases and J gave up 1 base; unmatched junction bases: 6. This CDR3 has 15 residues. Germline V gives CDR1 MNHNS, CDR2 SASEGT. CDR3 DNA sequence: TGTGCCAGTACCGGGACAGCGTCTGGGGCCAACGTCCTGACTTTC. Amino acid sequence: CASTGTASGANVLTF.

J is TRBJ2-5 and V is TRBV27; 7 bases map to TRBD2. V lost 5 bases, J lost 3 bases, and 9 bases stayed unmatched. The CDR3 has 15 residues. Germline V gene data show CDR1 as MNHEY and CDR2 as SMNVEV (reference sequence). In DNA, the CDR3 is TGTGCCAGCAGTATTAAAGGCGGGAGAAAAGAGACCCAGTACTTC. Amino acid sequence: CASSIKGGRKETQYF.

The rearrangement links TRBV7-2 to TRBJ2-3; possibly TRBD1 for D (7 bases). V was shortened by 7 bases and J by 0 bases, with 11 bases between the two germline ends. Per the germline V gene, CDR1 is SGHTA and CDR2 is FQGNSA. CDR3 length: 14 amino acids. The CDR3 DNA reads TGTGCCAGCACTCAGGGGGGTAGCACAGATACGCAGTATTTT. Its translation is CASTQGGSTDTQYF.

This clone was observed a few times. The J gene is TRBJ2-7, the V gene TRBV6-5; 7 bases line up with TRBD1. V shed 0 bases, J shed 5 bases, and the junction held 10 bases outside the gene matches. The length of the CDR3 is 16 residues. From germline, CDR1 is MNHEY and CDR2 SVGAGI. The CDR3 loop is CASSYSPTGFGNEQYF. The DNA of the CDR3 is TGTGCCAGCAGTTACTCGCCGACAGGGTTCGGGAACGAGCAGTACTTC.

The chain has TRBV2 and TRBJ1-6; perhaps TRBD1 as D (6 bases). Germline CDR1 SNHLY, CDR2 FYNNEI. The CDR3 extends over 13 amino acids. Trimming took 6 bases from V and 7 from J, leaving 10 bases between them. The CDR3 sequence: CASRQGLNSPLHF. CDR3 sequence (DNA): TGTGCCAGCAGACAGGGCCTCAATTCACCCCTCCACTTT.